The T cell receptor beta chain described here comes from a study of shared clonotypes between healthy human individuals. Study-wide context: Per donor, CD8 memory used one plate, CD8 naive used two, CD4 memory used three and CD4 naive used three.

Deletions cut 5 bases from V and 3 bases from J, with 12 bases between. CDR1 is WSHSY and CDR2 is SAAADI in the germline V gene. The CDR3 contains 14 residues. The deep-level immunoSEQ assay was used. Data came from immunoSEQ multiplex PCR; TCRdb stores just in-frame clones and leaves some out. Of hundreds of thousands of clones detected, nearly 95% appear once; the ten largest clones hold 24%. Naive CD8 cells were CD45RO-negative, positively selected for CCR7, excluding terminally differentiated effector memory CD45RA+ cells. Input material: naive CD8+ T cells sorted from blood. This clonotype was sampled from a man aged 25-45 years in good health. The V call is TRBV10-2, the J call TRBJ2-3; D is tentatively TRBD1 or TRBD2 (6 bases each). The CDR3 is CASSSGARTDTQYF. The CDR3 DNA is TGCGCCAGCAGTTCGGGGGCGCGGACAGATACGCAGTATTTT.